One sample yielded the 23 T cell receptor beta chains listed below, sequenced in a study of blood T cells in healthy people across ages. With a J-beta primer mix and a sample-barcoded 5' primer, a second PCR ran about 7 to 12 cycles. One entry per CDR3 protein, called by TCRdb with MiXCR from the 5' RACE reads. The sample contains approximately 1.5 million distinct CDR3 sequences, roughly two fifths of which appear only once. Input material: blood. The source is a woman aged 18-29 years in good health.

This clonotype was picked up a small number of times. This chain uses TRBV20-1 with TRBJ2-5; 11 positions match TRBD2. CDR3 length: 15 residues. In germline, CDR1 is DFQATT, CDR2 SNEGSKA (reference sequence). Trimming cost V 4 bases and J 4 bases; bases outside gene matches: 8. The CDR3 DNA reads as TGCAGTGCTAAACCACTAGCGGGAGTTGGAGAGACCCAGTACTTC. This sequence encodes CSAKPLAGVGETQYF.

The rearrangement joins TRBV7-9 to TRBJ2-3; either TRBD1 or TRBD2 may supply D (6 bases each). Trimming pared 5 bases from V and 4 bases from J, leaving 28 bases between. The CDR3 covers 19 residues. Germline V lookup: CDR1 SEHNR, CDR2 FQNEAQ (reference sequence). CDR3 loop: CASSQTYIGGRGQADTQYF. As DNA, the CDR3 is TGTGCCAGCAGCCAGACCTACATTGGGGGCCGGGGGCAGGCAGATACGCAGTATTTT.

This clonotype occurred a few times. The CDR3 loop is CASSSGQRSTEKLFF. CDR3 coding DNA: TGTGCCAGCAGCTCGGGACAGAGGTCAACTGAAAAACTGTTTTTT. The V and J genes are TRBV7-2 and TRBJ1-4; 7 nucleotides agree with TRBD1. Germline-derived CDR1 and CDR2 are SGHTA and FQGNSA. The CDR3 totals 15 residues. The junction had 9 bases not matched to a gene; V was cut back by 4 bases and J by 7 bases.

V is TRBV6-6 and J is TRBJ1-2; tentative D call: TRBD1 (5 bases). V was cut by 6 bases and J by 0 bases, with 8 bases left in between. Germline loops: CDR1 MNHNY, CDR2 SVGAGI (reference sequence). The CDR3 sequence is 13 residues long. CDR3 bases: TGTGCCAGCAGGGACACGGCTAACTATGGCTACACCTTC. Its protein product is CASRDTANYGYTF.

The sample holds a few counts of this clonotype. The chain is built from TRBV20-1 and TRBJ2-4; no firm D call. Trimming removed 3 bases from V and 1 base from J, with 10 bases in between. CDR3 size: 14 residues. Germline V CDR1 and CDR2: DFQATT, SNEGSKA (reference sequence). The CDR3 loop reads CSASKGFAKNIQYF. In nucleotides, the CDR3 is TGCAGTGCTAGTAAGGGTTTCGCCAAAAACATTCAGTACTTC.

The chain recombines TRBV28 with TRBJ2-7; D unresolved. In germline, CDR1 is MDHEN, CDR2 SYDVKM. The germline V and J ends were trimmed by 4 bases and 6 bases, with 13 bases remaining between them. This CDR3 has 13 amino acids. CDR3 residues: CASSSGDEREQYF. In nucleotides, the CDR3 is TGTGCCAGCAGTTCCGGAGATGAACGCGAGCAGTACTTC.

This CDR3 is CASRLLAGGYEQFF. The CDR3 nucleotides read TGTGCCAGCAGATTGCTAGCGGGAGGTTATGAGCAGTTCTTC. This chain uses TRBV2 with TRBJ2-1; 11 bases line up with TRBD2. CDR1 is SNHLY, CDR2 FYNNEI, per germline. V dropped 6 bases and J dropped 8; count of bases not matched to a gene: 6. CDR3 size: 14 residues.

In regard to this clonotype: This sequence may be a read error, since a much larger clone differs from it by one base. J is TRBJ2-4 and V is TRBV5-1; a possible D gene is TRBD1 (6 bases). The J call may be faulty, since TRBJ2-5 better matches the DNA end. The germline CDR1 and CDR2 sequences are SGHRS and YFSETQ. The CDR3 has 13 residues. CDR3 sequence: CASRRTVQGTQYF. DNA of the CDR3: TGCGCCAGCAGGCGGACAGTACAAGGGACCCAGTACTTC.

This clonotype was seen more than once but under ten times. The gene calls are TRBV20-1 and TRBJ2-7; 9 positions agree with TRBD1. V shed 5 bases, J shed 5 bases, and the junction held 7 bases outside the gene matches. This CDR3 has 13 residues. The germline gives CDR1 DFQATT, CDR2 SNEGSKA (reference sequence). DNA of the CDR3: TGCAGTGCTCCCGGACAGGGGAGACACGAGCAGTACTTC. Translation: CSAPGQGRHEQYF.

The V call is TRBV27, the J call TRBJ1-1, with D uncertain. The CDR3 loop spans 12 amino acids. The germline V gene encodes CDR1 MNHEY and CDR2 SMNVEV (reference sequence). Trimming left V 7 bases short and J 0 bases short, with 6 bases between. The CDR3 is CASTGMNTEAFF. CDR3 nucleotides: TGTGCCAGCACAGGAATGAACACTGAAGCTTTCTTT.

The V call is TRBV27, the J call TRBJ2-7, with D unresolved. With 6 bases removed from V and 2 bases from J, the gap between germline ends came to 11 bases. Germline V lookup: CDR1 MNHEY, CDR2 SMNVEV (reference sequence). The CDR3 has 13 amino acids. CDR3 nucleotide sequence: TGTGCCAGCAGGCAACTGGCTCCCTACGAGCAGTACTTC. Translation: CASRQLAPYEQYF.

V usage is TRBV27 and J usage is TRBJ2-7; a weak D match, TRBD1 (6 bases). The ends were cut back, 7 bases at V and 0 bases at J, with 10 bases in the middle. Germline loops: CDR1 MNHEY, CDR2 SMNVEV (reference sequence). The CDR3 runs to 13 residues. The CDR3 protein is CASKPTGSYEQYF. In nucleotides, the CDR3 is TGTGCCAGCAAACCGACAGGCTCCTACGAGCAGTACTTC.

This clonotype was seen more than once but under ten times. The chain has TRBV30 and TRBJ1-5, with a tentative D call TRBD1 (5 bases). The CDR3 covers 15 residues. The ends were cut back, 4 bases at V and 3 bases at J, with 16 bases in the middle. The germline V gene has CDR1 GTSNPN and CDR2 SVGIG (reference sequence). For the CDR3, the DNA is TGTGCCTGGACCCCAGGGAGGACCCCCAATCAGCCCCAGCATTTT. Its protein product is CAWTPGRTPNQPQHF. Together with reference TRBV30 and TRBJ1-5, the CDR3 gives the full variable domain: SQTIHQWPATLVQPVGSPLSLECTVEGTSNPNLYWYRQAAGRGLQLLFYSVGIGQISSEVPQNLSASRPQDRQFILSSKKLLLSDSGFYLCAWTPGRTPNQPQHFGDGTRLSIL.

The V gene is TRBV12-3 or TRBV12-4, the J gene TRBJ2-5; no firm D call. The ends were cut back, 2 bases at V and 2 bases at J, with 6 bases in the middle. This CDR3 is built from 13 residues. The CDR3 reads CASSLHSQETQYF. DNA for the CDR3: TGTGCCAGCAGTTTACACAGTCAAGAGACCCAGTACTTC.

V is TRBV12-3 or TRBV12-4 and J is TRBJ1-1; no reliable D call. Trimming took off 5 bases at V and 1 base at J, with 11 bases between the two ends. The CDR3 is 14 residues long. The CDR3 here is CASSPGPENTEAFF. In DNA form, the CDR3 reads TGTGCCAGCAGTCCCGGGCCAGAGAACACTGAAGCTTTCTTT.

This clonotype was detected a few times. The chain couples TRBV27 to TRBJ1-2; D remains unclear. With 2 bases removed from V and 7 bases from J, the gap between germline ends came to 17 bases. The CDR3 runs 15 residues. The germline V gene encodes CDR1 MNHEY and CDR2 SMNVEV (reference sequence). The CDR3 is CASSLQAGLVGGYTF. In DNA, the CDR3 is TGTGCCAGCAGTTTACAGGCCGGGCTTGTCGGTGGCTACACCTTC.

V and J are TRBV7-3 and TRBJ2-1, with 8 bases that match TRBD2. The J segment lost 8 bases and the V segment lost 5 bases, leaving 8 bases of the junction unmatched. Germline V lookup: CDR1 SGHTA, CDR2 FQGTGA. CDR3 size: 14 residues. CDR3 residues: CASSAGLVNDEQFF. CDR3 DNA: TGTGCCAGCAGCGCGGGACTAGTTAACGATGAGCAGTTCTTC.

Worth noting for this clonotype: Compared with germline, one end of the junction differs, possibly owing to a read error. The chain joins TRBV15 to TRBJ2-1; 10 bases fit TRBD1. Germline V gene lookup returns CDR1 LNHNV and CDR2 YYDKDF (reference sequence). This CDR3 spans 14 amino acids. CDR3 bases: TGTGTCACCAGCAGAGACAGGGGGCTCAATGAGCAGTTCTTC. The encoded protein is CVTSRDRGLNEQFF.

This clonotype appeared a few times. The chain is built from TRBV5-1 and TRBJ2-2; either TRBD1 or TRBD2 may supply D (5 bases each). Germline V gene lookup returns CDR1 SGHRS and CDR2 YFSETQ. Trimming left V 2 bases short and J 6 bases short, with 11 bases between. The CDR3 sequence is 14 residues long. The CDR3 loop is CASSFQGSAGELFF. The CDR3 bases are TGCGCCAGCAGCTTTCAGGGTAGCGCCGGGGAGCTGTTTTTT.

The rearrangement links TRBV29-1 to TRBJ1-2; tentatively, D is TRBD1 (6 bases). Trimming took 5 bases from V and 5 from J, leaving 21 bases between them. The CDR3 runs 15 residues. Germline CDR1 SQVTM, CDR2 ANQGSEA. This CDR3 is CSVWGLLGGGYGYTF. Written as DNA, the CDR3 is TGCAGCGTTTGGGGGCTGCTGGGAGGGGGATATGGCTACACCTTC.

The chain links TRBV11-3 to TRBJ2-3; D not resolved. Trimming stripped 4 bases from V and 4 bases from J, with 9 bases between. The length of the CDR3 is 13 residues. Germline CDR1 is SGHNT and CDR2 is YENEEA. DNA for the CDR3: TGTGCCAGCAGCTCCTCTTGGTCAGATACGCAGTATTTT. This sequence encodes CASSSSWSDTQYF.

This clonotype was observed a few times. CDR3 in DNA: TGTGCCAGCAGCGGACCGGGCCCCCCTCATGGCTACACCTTC. Translated, it gives CASSGPGPPHGYTF. The V gene is TRBV7-9, the J gene TRBJ1-2, with D hard to call. The CDR3 runs to 14 residues. V lost 5 bases to trimming and J lost 6 bases, with 16 bases between them. Germline-derived CDR1 and CDR2 are SEHNR and FQNEAQ (reference sequence).

Remarks on this clonotype: The junction departs from germline at one end; a sequencing error may be responsible. The chain uses TRBV29-1 and TRBJ2-7; a possible D gene is TRBD2 (5 bases). The end of the DNA fits TRBJ2-5 better, so the J call may be wrong. Germline V gene sequence: CDR1 SQVTM, CDR2 ANQGSEA. This CDR3 contains 13 residues. CDR3 loop: CNVASRLKETQYF. The CDR3 nucleotides are TGCAACGTTGCTTCTAGACTAAAAGAGACCCAGTACTTC.